This T cell receptor beta chain was identified during a study of early T cells in non-severe SARS-CoV-2 infection. Study as a whole: Sequencing of unsorted whole blood was done on bulk RNA, leaving chains unpaired. General observations from the study: Missing private and CD4 specificities, VDJdb matching favored anti-spike CD8 responses.

This clonotype was found a few times. What it binds is not known. Individual cDNA molecules carried attached unique molecular identifiers. One entry per CDR3 protein, called by TCRdb with MiXCR from the 5' RACE reads. The data hold under 85,000 distinct CDR3 sequences, with 4.5% to 6% observed a single time. This CDR3 has 13 residues. Trimming stripped 1 base from V and 6 bases from J, with 13 bases between. CDR1 and CDR2 from the germline V gene are DFQATT and SNEGSKA (reference sequence). The sequenced sample was whole blood, obtained at baseline. The V call is TRBV20-1, the J call TRBJ2-7, with D possibly TRBD1 on 7 matching bases. The clonotype originates from an adult who was a healthcare worker with PCR-confirmed SARS-CoV-2 infection or an uninfected control (not recorded which). CDR3 sequence reads: CSARVPGGLEQYF. CDR3 DNA sequence: TGCAGTGCTAGAGTCCCAGGGGGGCTCGAGCAGTACTTC.